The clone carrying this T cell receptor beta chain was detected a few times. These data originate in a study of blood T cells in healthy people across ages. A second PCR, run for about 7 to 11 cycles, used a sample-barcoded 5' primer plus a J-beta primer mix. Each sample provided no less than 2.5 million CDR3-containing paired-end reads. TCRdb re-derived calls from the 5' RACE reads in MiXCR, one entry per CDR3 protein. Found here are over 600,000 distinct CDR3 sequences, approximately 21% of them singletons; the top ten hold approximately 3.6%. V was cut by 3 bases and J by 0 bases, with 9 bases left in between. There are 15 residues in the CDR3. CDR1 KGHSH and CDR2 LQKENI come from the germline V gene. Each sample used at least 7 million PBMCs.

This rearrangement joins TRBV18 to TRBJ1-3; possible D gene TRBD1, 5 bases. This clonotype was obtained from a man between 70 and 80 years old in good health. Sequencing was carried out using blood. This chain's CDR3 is CASSPTVFSGNTIYF. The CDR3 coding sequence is TGTGCCAGCTCACCGACAGTTTTCTCTGGAAACACCATATATTTT. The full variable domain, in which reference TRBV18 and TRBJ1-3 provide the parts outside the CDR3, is NAGVMQNPRHLVRRRGQEARLRCSPMKGHSHVYWYRQLPEEGLKFMVYLQKENIIDESGMPKERFSAEFPKEGPSILRIQQVVRGDSAAYFCASSPTVFSGNTIYFGEGSWLTVV.